These T cell receptor beta chains were read from a single sample in a study of T cell responses to AZD1222 COVID-19 vaccine. The protocol was immunoSEQ multiplex PCR, while the TCRdb copy is restricted to in-frame clones and leaves out a portion. This table holds 250,000 to 300,000 clones, 90% to 95% found once. Sequencing used peripheral blood, obtained 28 days after the second AZD1222 dose. Every receptor here comes from an adult who received the AZD1222 COVID-19 vaccine. CDR3s include the opening cysteine and the closing phenylalanine or tryptophan. D genes are given only for firm matches. Rows may omit the clone size; those that give it use once, few, many or a size class.

v_call: TRBV28; j_call: TRBJ2-2; clone_size: -; d_call: -; cdr3_nt: TGTGCCAGCAGTCAGGGATCCACCGGGGAGCTGTTTTTT; cdr3_aa: CASSQGSTGELFF
v_call: TRBV2; j_call: TRBJ1-6; clone_size: -; d_call: -; cdr3_nt: TGTGCCAGCAGTGTTGGGCAAGAGAATTCACCCCTCCACTTT; cdr3_aa: CASSVGQENSPLHF
v_call: TRBV4-1; j_call: TRBJ1-2; clone_size: -; d_call: -; cdr3_nt: TGCGCCAGCAGCCCAACTCCTCGGGCTAACTATGGCTACACCTTC; cdr3_aa: CASSPTPRANYGYTF
v_call: TRBV9; j_call: TRBJ2-7; clone_size: -; d_call: -; cdr3_nt: TGTGCCAGCAGCGTACCAGAGGGGATCCACGAGCAGTACTTC; cdr3_aa: CASSVPEGIHEQYF
v_call: TRBV27; j_call: TRBJ1-5; clone_size: -; d_call: -; cdr3_nt: TGTGCCAGCAGCAAGGGGGGCCATCAGCCCCAGCATTTT; cdr3_aa: CASSKGGHQPQHF
v_call: TRBV5-5; j_call: TRBJ2-7; clone_size: -; d_call: -; cdr3_nt: TGTGCCAGCAGCCGTAGGGACTACGAGCAGTACTTC; cdr3_aa: CASSRRDYEQYF
v_call: TRBV24-1; j_call: TRBJ2-5; clone_size: -; d_call: TRBD1; cdr3_nt: TGTGCCACCAGTGATTGGGGGACAGGCGAGGGGGAGACCCAGTACTTC; cdr3_aa: CATSDWGTGEGETQYF
v_call: TRBV5-1; j_call: TRBJ1-3; clone_size: -; d_call: -; cdr3_nt: TGCGCCAGCAGCAGAGACGGAAACTCTGGAAACACCATATATTTT; cdr3_aa: CASSRDGNSGNTIYF
v_call: TRBV10-2; j_call: TRBJ2-3; clone_size: -; d_call: -; cdr3_nt: TGCGCCAGCAGTAGGGGGGCCGGCACAGATACGCAGTATTTT; cdr3_aa: CASSRGAGTDTQYF
v_call: TRBV7-9; j_call: TRBJ2-5; clone_size: -; d_call: -; cdr3_nt: TGTGCCAGCAGCTTAGGTCTAGCGCAGGAGACCCAGTACTTC; cdr3_aa: CASSLGLAQETQYF
v_call: TRBV5-4; j_call: TRBJ2-5; clone_size: -; d_call: -; cdr3_nt: TGTGCCAGCAGCCCAACTACTACGCCGGTCCAAGAGACCCAGTACTTC; cdr3_aa: CASSPTTTPVQETQYF
v_call: TRBV6-6; j_call: TRBJ1-6; clone_size: -; d_call: -; cdr3_nt: TGTGCCAGCAGCCGTCTCGGTAGCTCCTATAATTCACCCCTCCACTTT; cdr3_aa: CASSRLGSSYNSPLHF
v_call: TRBV27; j_call: TRBJ2-7; clone_size: -; d_call: TRBD2; cdr3_nt: TGTGCCAGCAGAACTAGCGGGAACTACGAGCAGTACTTC; cdr3_aa: CASRTSGNYEQYF
v_call: TRBV6-1; j_call: TRBJ2-2; clone_size: -; d_call: -; cdr3_nt: TGTGCCAGCAGTGAAGGACCTCACGGGGAGCTGTTTTTT; cdr3_aa: CASSEGPHGELFF
v_call: TRBV5-6; j_call: TRBJ2-3; clone_size: once; d_call: TRBD2; cdr3_nt: TGTGCCAGCAGGAGGGGACTAGCGGGGAACACAGATACGCAGTATTTT; cdr3_aa: CASRRGLAGNTDTQYF
v_call: TRBV19; j_call: TRBJ1-2; clone_size: -; d_call: -; cdr3_nt: TGTGCCAGTAGTATCGGCGGGGGGTCAGGAGGCTACACCTTC; cdr3_aa: CASSIGGGSGGYTF
v_call: TRBV27; j_call: TRBJ2-7; clone_size: -; d_call: -; cdr3_nt: TGTGCCAGCAGCCCCGTACACGAGCAGTACTTC; cdr3_aa: CASSPVHEQYF
v_call: TRBV28; j_call: TRBJ2-2; clone_size: -; d_call: TRBD2; cdr3_nt: TGTGCCACCCTACTAGCGGGGAACACCGGGGAGCTGTTTTTT; cdr3_aa: CATLLAGNTGELFF
v_call: TRBV4-3; j_call: TRBJ1-1; clone_size: -; d_call: -; cdr3_nt: TGCGCCAGCACTTTGGGTTCGAAAGGGAACACTGAAGCTTTCTTT; cdr3_aa: CASTLGSKGNTEAFF
v_call: TRBV6-1; j_call: TRBJ1-3; clone_size: -; d_call: -; cdr3_nt: TGTGCCAGCAGTGAATCCTCCCCGGTCTCTGGAAACACCATATATTTT; cdr3_aa: CASSESSPVSGNTIYF
v_call: TRBV19; j_call: TRBJ1-5; clone_size: -; d_call: -; cdr3_nt: TGTGCCAGTAGTACCCCGGACCGATTCAATCAGCCCCAGCATTTT; cdr3_aa: CASSTPDRFNQPQHF
v_call: TRBV2; j_call: TRBJ2-7; clone_size: -; d_call: TRBD1; cdr3_nt: TGTGCCACCTTCCCCCGGACAGGGGTCAACGAGCAGTACTTC; cdr3_aa: CATFPRTGVNEQYF
v_call: TRBV18; j_call: TRBJ2-3; clone_size: once; d_call: -; cdr3_nt: TGTGCCAGCTCACCACTCGAATACACAGATACGCAGTATTTT; cdr3_aa: CASSPLEYTDTQYF
v_call: TRBV15; j_call: TRBJ1-6; clone_size: -; d_call: -; cdr3_nt: TGTGCCACCAGCGGACCTGGCGCCTATAATTCACCCCTCCACTTT; cdr3_aa: CATSGPGAYNSPLHF
v_call: TRBV29-1; j_call: TRBJ2-1; clone_size: -; d_call: -; cdr3_nt: TGCAGCGTTCGCCCCTACAATGAGCAGTTCTTC; cdr3_aa: CSVRPYNEQFF
v_call: TRBV7-3; j_call: TRBJ2-1; clone_size: once; d_call: TRBD2; cdr3_nt: TGTGCCAGCAGCTTAAAGGTCGGGGGGACCTCGGATGAGCAGTTCTTC; cdr3_aa: CASSLKVGGTSDEQFF
v_call: TRBV7-9; j_call: TRBJ1-1; clone_size: -; d_call: -; cdr3_nt: TGTGCCAGCAGCCTAGAGGGACTCATGAACACTGAAGCTTTCTTT; cdr3_aa: CASSLEGLMNTEAFF
v_call: TRBV10-2; j_call: TRBJ1-2; clone_size: -; d_call: -; cdr3_nt: TGCGCCAGCAGTGACGCTACCCAGCGGTTCTATGGCTACACCTTC; cdr3_aa: CASSDATQRFYGYTF
v_call: TRBV5-1; j_call: TRBJ1-4; clone_size: -; d_call: -; cdr3_nt: TGCGCCAGCAGCTTGGACAGATATGAAAAACTGTTTTTT; cdr3_aa: CASSLDRYEKLFF
v_call: TRBV9; j_call: TRBJ2-3; clone_size: -; d_call: TRBD2; cdr3_nt: TGTGCCAGCAGCGAGGCCCTTGAAGCGGGGGGGCCGGATACGCAGTATTTT; cdr3_aa: CASSEALEAGGPDTQYF
v_call: TRBV28; j_call: TRBJ2-3; clone_size: once; d_call: -; cdr3_nt: TGTGCCAGCAGACCGGACAGCACAGATACGCAGTATTTT; cdr3_aa: CASRPDSTDTQYF
v_call: TRBV7-3; j_call: TRBJ2-3; clone_size: -; d_call: -; cdr3_nt: TGTGCCAGCAGCACCGGGGGCCCAGATACGCAGTATTTT; cdr3_aa: CASSTGGPDTQYF
v_call: TRBV28; j_call: TRBJ1-1; clone_size: -; d_call: -; cdr3_nt: TGTGCCAGCAGTTCGGCTCCACAGGGAGACACTGAAGCTTTCTTT; cdr3_aa: CASSSAPQGDTEAFF
v_call: TRBV29-1; j_call: TRBJ2-7; clone_size: -; d_call: -; cdr3_nt: TGCAGCGTTGAAGTCAGGGGGGGGTACGAGCAGTACTTC; cdr3_aa: CSVEVRGGYEQYF
v_call: TRBV19; j_call: TRBJ1-1; clone_size: -; d_call: -; cdr3_nt: TGTGCCAGTAGTATCCCTCAGGGGTCTTTGAACACTGAAGCTTTCTTT; cdr3_aa: CASSIPQGSLNTEAFF
v_call: TRBV9; j_call: TRBJ1-4; clone_size: -; d_call: -; cdr3_nt: TGTGCCAGCAGCGTAGCCGCCGGGACAAATGAAAAACTGTTTTTT; cdr3_aa: CASSVAAGTNEKLFF
v_call: TRBV15; j_call: TRBJ1-1; clone_size: -; d_call: -; cdr3_nt: TGTGCCACCAGCAGAGTTCGAGTCATGAACACTGAAGCTTTCTTT; cdr3_aa: CATSRVRVMNTEAFF
v_call: TRBV7-9; j_call: TRBJ2-7; clone_size: -; d_call: -; cdr3_nt: TGTGCCAGCAGCTCTTCCGGGACACCTTTCGAGCAGTACTTC; cdr3_aa: CASSSSGTPFEQYF
v_call: TRBV27; j_call: TRBJ2-7; clone_size: -; d_call: -; cdr3_nt: TGTGCCAGCGCCTCCTTAGGGGGGTACGAGCAGTACTTC; cdr3_aa: CASASLGGYEQYF
v_call: TRBV19; j_call: TRBJ1-1; clone_size: -; d_call: -; cdr3_nt: TGTGCCAGTAATTGGCCAGACAGGTGGCACACTGAAGCTTTCTTT; cdr3_aa: CASNWPDRWHTEAFF
v_call: TRBV28; j_call: TRBJ1-2; clone_size: -; d_call: TRBD1; cdr3_nt: TGTGCCAGCAAAGGGCAGGGGGGATTTTCTGGTGGCTACACCTTC; cdr3_aa: CASKGQGGFSGGYTF
v_call: TRBV5-4; j_call: TRBJ1-2; clone_size: few; d_call: -; cdr3_nt: TGTGCCAGCAGCCCCACGGACAGAGGCTATGGCTACACCTTC; cdr3_aa: CASSPTDRGYGYTF
v_call: TRBV10-2; j_call: TRBJ2-7; clone_size: -; d_call: -; cdr3_nt: TGCGCCAGCAGGGACACTGGGGAAGCCTACGAGCAGTACTTC; cdr3_aa: CASRDTGEAYEQYF
v_call: TRBV14; j_call: TRBJ2-3; clone_size: once; d_call: TRBD2; cdr3_nt: TGTGCCAGCAGCCAAGGGTTGAGACTAGCGGGTCCCACAGATACGCAGTATTTT; cdr3_aa: CASSQGLRLAGPTDTQYF
v_call: TRBV5-5; j_call: TRBJ1-6; clone_size: -; d_call: TRBD1; cdr3_nt: TGTGCCAGCAGGCGGACAGGGGGCAGGAATTCACCCCTCCACTTT; cdr3_aa: CASRRTGGRNSPLHF
v_call: TRBV18; j_call: TRBJ2-3; clone_size: -; d_call: TRBD2; cdr3_nt: TGTGCCAGCTCACCAAATCCTCCGGGACTAGCGGGGGATAGCACAGATACGCAGTATTTT; cdr3_aa: CASSPNPPGLAGDSTDTQYF
v_call: TRBV2; j_call: TRBJ1-5; clone_size: -; d_call: -; cdr3_nt: TGTGCCAGCACATATGAGGGAGACCAGCCCCAGCATTTT; cdr3_aa: CASTYEGDQPQHF
v_call: TRBV5-1; j_call: TRBJ1-4; clone_size: -; d_call: -; cdr3_nt: TGCGCCAGCAGCTCAGGGGCAACTAATGAAAAACTGTTTTTT; cdr3_aa: CASSSGATNEKLFF
v_call: TRBV7-9; j_call: TRBJ2-1; clone_size: -; d_call: TRBD2; cdr3_nt: TGTGCCAGCAGCTTGAGGGCGGGAGTAAAGGAGAATGAGCAGTTCTTC; cdr3_aa: CASSLRAGVKENEQFF
v_call: TRBV6-6; j_call: TRBJ1-2; clone_size: -; d_call: TRBD1; cdr3_nt: TGTGCCAGCAGACAGGGGGGTAACTATGGCTACACCTTC; cdr3_aa: CASRQGGNYGYTF
v_call: TRBV19; j_call: TRBJ1-2; clone_size: -; d_call: TRBD1; cdr3_nt: TGTGCCAGTAGTGACAGGGAGTATGGCTACACCTTC; cdr3_aa: CASSDREYGYTF
v_call: TRBV11-1; j_call: TRBJ2-5; clone_size: -; d_call: TRBD2; cdr3_nt: TGTGCCAGCACCCCGGGAGGGCTGGAGACCCAGTACTTC; cdr3_aa: CASTPGGLETQYF
v_call: TRBV9; j_call: TRBJ2-7; clone_size: -; d_call: TRBD1; cdr3_nt: TGTGCCAGCAGCGTAGCCCCTACAGGGGACCCCTACGAGCAGTACTTC; cdr3_aa: CASSVAPTGDPYEQYF
v_call: TRBV19; j_call: TRBJ1-6; clone_size: -; d_call: -; cdr3_nt: TGTGCCAGTAGTATTATCCCGAGGAATTCACCCCTCCACTTT; cdr3_aa: CASSIIPRNSPLHF
v_call: TRBV5-1; j_call: TRBJ2-4; clone_size: -; d_call: TRBD2; cdr3_nt: TGCGCCAGCAGCTTGCGGGGCGGGCTAGCGGGAAGGGTGGACATTCAGTACTTC; cdr3_aa: CASSLRGGLAGRVDIQYF
v_call: TRBV28; j_call: TRBJ1-1; clone_size: -; d_call: -; cdr3_nt: TGTGCCAGCAGACCTCCCGGTCGGACGAACACTGAAGCTTTCTTT; cdr3_aa: CASRPPGRTNTEAFF
v_call: TRBV20-1; j_call: TRBJ1-5; clone_size: -; d_call: -; cdr3_nt: TGCAGTGCTAGTGTCCCCCAAAGGGCTTATAGCAATCAGCCCCAGCATTTT; cdr3_aa: CSASVPQRAYSNQPQHF
v_call: TRBV6-5; j_call: TRBJ1-1; clone_size: -; d_call: -; cdr3_nt: TGTGCCAGCAAAGACGGACAGTTGAACACTGAAGCTTTCTTT; cdr3_aa: CASKDGQLNTEAFF
v_call: TRBV3-1/TRBV3-2; j_call: TRBJ2-5; clone_size: -; d_call: -; cdr3_nt: TGTGCCAGCAGCCAGGAACAGCTGTACCAAGAGACCCAGTACTTC; cdr3_aa: CASSQEQLYQETQYF
v_call: TRBV19; j_call: TRBJ1-5; clone_size: -; d_call: -; cdr3_nt: TGTGCCAGTAGTATAGAACGTGGTCGGTTCTATCAGCCCCAGCATTTT; cdr3_aa: CASSIERGRFYQPQHF